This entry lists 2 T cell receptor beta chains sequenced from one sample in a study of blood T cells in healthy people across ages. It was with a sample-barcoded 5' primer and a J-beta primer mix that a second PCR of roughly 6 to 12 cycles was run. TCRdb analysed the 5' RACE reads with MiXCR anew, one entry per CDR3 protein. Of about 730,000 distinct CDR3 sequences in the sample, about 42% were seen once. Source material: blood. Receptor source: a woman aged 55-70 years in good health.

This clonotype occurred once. CDR3 sequence (DNA): TGTGCCAGCAGTGAGTCAGGGGTCTACAATGAGCAGTTCTTC. Protein: CASSESGVYNEQFF. The chain has TRBV2 and TRBJ2-1, with D perhaps TRBD1 (6 bases). This CDR3 spans 14 amino acids. Trimming stripped 3 bases from V and 3 bases from J, with 9 bases between. Per germline, CDR1 SNHLY and CDR2 FYNNEI.

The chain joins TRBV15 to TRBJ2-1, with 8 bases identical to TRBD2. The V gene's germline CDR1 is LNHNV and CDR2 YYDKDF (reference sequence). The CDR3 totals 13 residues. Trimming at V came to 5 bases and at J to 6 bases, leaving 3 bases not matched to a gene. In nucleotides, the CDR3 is TGTGCCACCAGCGTGACTAGCGCCAATGAGCAGTTCTTC. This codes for CATSVTSANEQFF.